Only a few counts were recorded for the clone carrying this T cell receptor beta chain. Its antigen remains unidentified. The sample originates from a study of response to subunit inactivated influenza vaccine. Study-wide points: Only a handful of new T cells, the authors suggested, are recruited with each seasonal influenza vaccination.

TCRdb fed the RT-PCR reads into MiXCR, producing one record per CDR3 protein. The table shows roughly 650,000 distinct CDR3 sequences, with less than 20% occurring only once. Source: PBMCs from blood, taken roughly 13 days after vaccination. The sequence was obtained from a man in his forties or fifties who received an inactivated influenza vaccine.

In DNA form, the CDR3 reads TGTGCCAGCAGTCATGACAGGGGCGGCTACACCTTC. As protein: CASSHDRGGYTF. This chain connects TRBV6-2 or TRBV6-3 to TRBJ1-2, with 8 bases identical to TRBD1. Unmatched junction bases numbered 4, after V lost 5 bases and J lost 8 bases. Germline CDR1 and CDR2: MNHEY and SVGEGT. The CDR3 spans 12 residues.